This TCR beta chain was observed in a study of T cells after yellow fever vaccination. Each CDR3 protein gets one entry after TCRdb re-called the 5' RACE reads with MiXCR. Of around 310,000 distinct CDR3 sequences listed, over 3.5% are singletons. Trimming removed 4 bases from V and 2 bases from J; junction bases left unmatched: 2. The CDR3 runs 13 residues. The germline CDR1 and CDR2 sequences are SGHAT and FQNNGV. A few counts support this clonotype. This TCR derives from a man younger than 35 who received the YFV17D yellow fever vaccine. The sample in question was PBMCs, obtained 15 days after the yellow fever booster vaccination. This chain links TRBV11-2 with TRBJ2-7; 7 bases agree with TRBD1. CDR3 nucleotide sequence: TGTGCCAGCAGCTGGGACAGCACCTACGAGCAGTACTTC. Amino acid sequence: CASSWDSTYEQYF.